This note documents a single T cell receptor beta chain sequence. The sample comes from a study of CD8 T cells in Susac syndrome. TEMRA cells were FACS-enriched, with CD8+ and CD4+ T cells isolated negatively. An amount of RNA that ranged from roughly 0.45 to 1 ug was reverse transcribed with random hexamers. Each CDR3 protein is one row after TCRdb ran MiXCR on the immunoSEQ multiplex PCR reads. The top ten clones hold roughly 0.1% of a sample with about 400,000 distinct CDR3 sequences, approximately 85% of them seen once. Sequenced input: CD8+ T cells from PBMCs. The receptor was derived from a human donor with multiple sclerosis.

The CDR3 here is CASSFKALGEYSNQPQHF. DNA for the CDR3: TGTGCCAGCAGTTTTAAGGCACTGGGGGAATATAGCAATCAGCCCCAGCATTTT. The chain uses TRBV28 and TRBJ1-5, with D maybe TRBD1 (5 bases). Germline CDR1 MDHEN, CDR2 SYDVKM. CDR3 length equals 18 residues. V lost 3 bases and J lost 0, with 18 bases in between.